These 28 T cell receptor beta chains were all obtained from the same sample, sequenced in a study of OX40 agonist ivuxolimab in advanced cancers. Sequenced by immunoSEQ multiplex PCR; TCRdb stores in-frame clones only, minus some. Counted here are approximately 74,000 clones, 80% to 95% occurring once; the ten biggest clones make up about 5.5%. The source was CD4+ or CD8+ T cells sorted from blood, collected in a trial of the OX40 agonist ivuxolimab. The source is an adult with an advanced solid tumor such as melanoma, head and neck, liver or kidney cancer.

The V and J genes are TRBV28 and TRBJ2-5; D ambiguous. This CDR3 has 15 residues. Trimming left V 5 bases short and J 4 bases short, with 17 bases between. Germline CDR1 and CDR2: MDHEN and SYDVKM. In DNA, the CDR3 is TGTGCCAGCAGTCCACCCCCCAAGGGTCCAGAGACCCAGTACTTC. Translated: CASSPPPKGPETQYF.

The chain combines TRBV18 with TRBJ2-7; perhaps TRBD2 as D (6 bases). Trimming removed 2 bases at V and 1 base at J, with 9 bases between. This CDR3 has 14 residues. CDR1 is KGHSH and CDR2 is LQKENI in the germline V gene. CDR3 in DNA: TGTGCCAGCTCACCAGGGGGGAGATCCTACGAGCAGTACTTC. This sequence encodes CASSPGGRSYEQYF.

The chain carries TRBV7-8 and TRBJ1-1; D is ambiguous. V lost 1 base and J 3 bases, leaving 15 bases between the germline ends. The CDR3 covers 16 residues. The germline V gene encodes CDR1 SGHVS and CDR2 FQNEAQ. The CDR3 sequence is CASSLVLSVRDTEAFF. CDR3 nucleotide sequence: TGTGCCAGCAGCTTAGTTTTATCAGTTCGTGACACTGAAGCTTTCTTT.

The J gene is TRBJ2-7, the V gene TRBV29-1; TRBD1 or TRBD2 may be the D gene (6 bases each). The CDR3 is made up of 13 amino acids. The V end was cut by 2 bases, the J end by 5 bases, with 13 bases between. Germline values: CDR1 SQVTM, CDR2 ANQGSEA. CDR3 loop: CSVEFGGLNEQYF. In DNA, the CDR3 is TGCAGCGTTGAATTCGGGGGCCTAAACGAGCAGTACTTC.

The chain uses TRBV27 and TRBJ2-1; D ambiguous. The CDR3 runs 14 residues. V was pared by 5 bases and J by 4 bases, with 12 bases between. CDR1 is MNHEY and CDR2 is SMNVEV in the germline V gene (reference sequence). The CDR3 sequence: CASSELTAYNEQFF. CDR3 nucleotides: TGTGCCAGCAGTGAGCTAACCGCTTACAATGAGCAGTTCTTC.

The rearrangement links TRBV19 to TRBJ1-2; TRBD1 is a possible D gene (5 bases). Deletions cut 5 bases from V and 3 bases from J, with 13 bases between. Germline CDR1 is LNHDA and CDR2 is SQIVND (reference sequence). CDR3 length: 14 amino acids. The CDR3 sequence: CASSPGTVDYGYTF. The CDR3 DNA is TGTGCCAGTAGTCCAGGGACGGTGGACTATGGCTACACCTTC.

About this clone itself: The junction does not match germline at one end; this may be a read error. V is TRBV7-7 and J is TRBJ1-5; D may be TRBD1 (6 bases). The length of the CDR3 is 16 residues. Germline-derived CDR1 and CDR2 are SSHAT and FNYEAQ (reference sequence). Written as DNA, the CDR3 is TGTGCTAGCAGCTCGGACAGACCGCAGTACAATCAGCCCCAGCATTTT. It translates to CASSSDRPQYNQPQHF.

The rearrangement joins TRBV13 to TRBJ1-1; D remains unclear. In germline, CDR1 is PRHDT, CDR2 FYEKMQ (reference sequence). The CDR3 extends over 15 amino acids. The V gene lost 5 bases and the J gene lost 0 bases, with 13 bases spanning the gap. For the CDR3, the DNA is TGTGCCAGCAGCAATCTAGGCGGAATGAACACTGAAGCTTTCTTT. This codes for CASSNLGGMNTEAFF. Using reference TRBV13 and TRBJ1-1 for the parts outside the CDR3, the full variable domain is AAGVIQSPRHLIKEKRETATLKCYPIPRHDTVYWYQQGPGQDPQFLISFYEKMQSDKGSIPDRFSAQQFSDYHSELNMSSLELGDSALYFCASSNLGGMNTEAFFGQGTRLTVV.

This clone was detected once. This chain links TRBV11-2 with TRBJ2-7; 8 bases map to TRBD1. Germline CDR1 is SGHAT and CDR2 is FQNNGV. V trimming: 1 base; J trimming: 4 bases; junction bases outside the gene matches: 6. This CDR3 is built from 15 residues. In nucleotides, the CDR3 is TGTGCCAGCAGCTTAGTAGCAGGGGGCGCGTACGAGCAGTACTTC. This gives the protein CASSLVAGGAYEQYF.

This chain links TRBV19 with TRBJ1-4, with D possibly matching TRBD1 (5 bases). This CDR3 has 15 residues. Germline CDR1 reads LNHDA; CDR2 reads SQIVND (reference sequence). Trimming removed 4 bases at V and 3 bases at J, with 12 bases between. CDR3 sequence reads: CASSRRDVSNEKLFF. The CDR3 bases are TGTGCCAGTAGTAGGAGGGACGTCTCTAATGAAAAACTGTTTTTT. Full variable domain (missing parts from reference TRBV19 and TRBJ1-4): DGGITQSPKYLFRKEGQNVTLSCEQNLNHDAMYWYRQDPGQGLRLIYYSQIVNDFQKGDIAEGYSVSREKKESFPLTVTSAQKNPTAFYLCASSRRDVSNEKLFFGSGTQLSVL.

The V call is TRBV27, the J call TRBJ1-1; tentative D call: TRBD1 (5 bases). The CDR3 runs 14 residues. Trimming took 6 bases from V and 1 from J, leaving 12 bases between them. CDR1 is MNHEY, CDR2 SMNVEV, per germline (reference sequence). The CDR3 coding sequence is TGTGCCAGCAGCCCCCGGGGCTGGAACACTGAAGCTTTCTTT. Amino acid sequence: CASSPRGWNTEAFF.

The rearrangement uses TRBV30 and TRBJ1-2, with D unclear. Trimming took off 0 bases at V and 4 bases at J, with 12 bases between the two ends. The CDR3 is 14 residues long. Germline CDR1 and CDR2: GTSNPN and SVGIG (reference sequence). The CDR3 DNA sequence: TGTGCCTGGAGTGTCAGTCTGGAAGCCTATGGCTACACCTTC. Amino acids: CAWSVSLEAYGYTF. The complete variable domain, with remaining parts taken from reference TRBV30 and TRBJ1-2, reads SQTIHQWPATLVQPVGSPLSLECTVEGTSNPNLYWYRQAAGRGLQLLFYSVGIGQISSEVPQNLSASRPQDRQFILSSKKLLLSDSGFYLCAWSVSLEAYGYTFGSGTRLTVV.

This clone came up once. The J gene is TRBJ1-1, the V gene TRBV27; D is unresolved. CDR1 is MNHEY and CDR2 is SMNVEV in the germline V gene (reference sequence). Trimming removed 6 bases at V and 4 bases at J, with 15 bases between. The CDR3 runs 14 residues. As DNA, the CDR3 is TGTGCCAGCAGCCCGTCGCGGGCATTCACTGAAGCTTTCTTT. This codes for CASSPSRAFTEAFF.

CDR3 nucleotide sequence: TGTGCCAGTAGTATAAGCGGGAGTATGAGCGAGCAGTACTTC. Protein product: CASSISGSMSEQYF. This chain connects TRBV19 to TRBJ2-7, with TRBD2 matching over 8 bases. The CDR3 is 14 amino acids. V lost 2 bases, J lost 6 bases, and 6 bases stayed unmatched. Germline assignment: CDR1 LNHDA and CDR2 SQIVND (reference sequence). The whole variable domain, filled in from reference TRBV19 and TRBJ2-7, reads DGGITQSPKYLFRKEGQNVTLSCEQNLNHDAMYWYRQDPGQGLRLIYYSQIVNDFQKGDIAEGYSVSREKKESFPLTVTSAQKNPTAFYLCASSISGSMSEQYFGPGTRLTVT.

The rearrangement links TRBV7-3 to TRBJ1-2; TRBD1 matches at 11 bases. Trimming removed 4 bases from V and 4 bases from J; junction bases left unmatched: 8. The germline gives CDR1 SGHTA, CDR2 FQGTGA. The CDR3 consists of 16 residues. The CDR3 loop reads CASSWTGTGGTYGYTF. DNA for the CDR3: TGTGCCAGCAGCTGGACCGGGACAGGGGGAACCTATGGCTACACCTTC.

V and J are TRBV30 and TRBJ1-1; D is unclear. The CDR3 consists of 11 residues. From germline, CDR1 is GTSNPN and CDR2 SVGIG (reference sequence). The V end lost 0 bases, the J end lost 6 bases, and 5 bases lay between the germline ends. CDR3 sequence reads: CAWSVYAEAFF. CDR3 bases: TGTGCCTGGAGTGTCTATGCTGAAGCTTTCTTT.

With respect to this clone: Additional DNA sequences in this sample encode the identical CDR3. The chain combines TRBV29-1 with TRBJ1-1; D call uncertain. The CDR3 runs to 14 residues. Trimming stripped 3 bases from V and 1 base from J, with 12 bases between. Germline V gene sequence: CDR1 SQVTM, CDR2 ANQGSEA. The CDR3 protein is CSVDRRGTNTEAFF. The CDR3 nucleotides are TGCAGCGTTGACCGCCGCGGAACGAACACTGAAGCTTTCTTT. The full variable domain, rest sourced from reference TRBV29-1 and TRBJ1-1, is SAVISQKPSRDICQRGTSLTIQCQVDSQVTMMFWYRQQPGQSLTLIATANQGSEATYESGFVIDKFPISRPNLTFSTLTVSNMSPEDSSIYLCSVDRRGTNTEAFFGQGTRLTVV.

V usage is TRBV19 and J usage is TRBJ2-2; TRBD1 matches 7 bases. Germline CDR1 is LNHDA and CDR2 is SQIVND (reference sequence). The CDR3 has 16 residues. With 5 bases clipped from V and 9 bases from J, the junction kept 15 bases outside the gene matches. The CDR3: CASSPPGQLGFRELFF. For the CDR3, the DNA is TGTGCCAGTAGTCCACCGGGACAGTTGGGATTCCGGGAGCTGTTTTTT.

This clone was counted once. J is TRBJ1-4 and V is TRBV4-3; 10 nucleotides agree with TRBD1. V lost 0 bases and J lost 4; bases outside the gene matches: 5. This CDR3 region has 17 residues. The germline CDR1 and CDR2 sequences are LGHNA and YSLEER. CDR3 nucleotide sequence: TGCGCCAGCAGCCAAGACCCGGGACAGGGGTTTAATGAAAAACTGTTTTTT. This encodes CASSQDPGQGFNEKLFF.

The V gene is TRBV27, the J gene TRBJ1-5; D uncertain. Germline-derived CDR1 and CDR2 are MNHEY and SMNVEV (reference sequence). The CDR3 loop spans 12 amino acids. The V end was cut by 5 bases, the J end by 2 bases, with 4 bases between. CDR3 protein: CASSIGNQPQHF. CDR3 sequence (DNA): TGTGCCAGCAGTATAGGCAATCAGCCCCAGCATTTT.

This chain links TRBV21-1 with TRBJ2-5; the D call in the table, TRBD1, was not verified against the DNA. TRBV21-1 represents a pseudogene. This CDR3 has 19 amino acids. The CDR3 DNA sequence: TGTGCCAGCAGCAAAGATGATCGGGGACAGGGGGCATCCCAAGAGACCCAGTACTTC. Protein sequence: CASSKDDRGQGASQETQYF.

This clone is a singleton in its sample. J is TRBJ2-7 and V is TRBV10-3; D may correspond to TRBD1 or TRBD2 (5 bases each). V lost 7 bases and J lost 0, with 10 bases in between. Germline CDR1 ENHRY, CDR2 SYGVKD. The CDR3 is 13 residues long. The CDR3 loop reads CAIKEGSSYEQYF. CDR3 in DNA: TGTGCCATCAAAGAGGGGAGCTCCTACGAGCAGTACTTC.

The chain joins TRBV5-1 to TRBJ2-3, with no clear D. The CDR3 is 13 residues long. Trimming shortened V by 0 bases and J by 0 bases, and 2 bases separated the two germline ends. Germline V gene sequence: CDR1 SGHRS, CDR2 YFSETQ. The CDR3 sequence: CASSLASTDTQYF. In DNA, the CDR3 is TGCGCCAGCAGCTTGGCGAGCACAGATACGCAGTATTTT.

The V call is TRBV4-3, the J call TRBJ2-1; D is possibly TRBD1 or TRBD2 (5 bases each). Trimming took off 0 bases at V and 4 bases at J, with 13 bases between the two ends. CDR3 length: 16 amino acids. CDR1 LGHNA and CDR2 YSLEER come from the germline V gene. This CDR3 is CASSQDVGGKYNEQFF. CDR3 in DNA: TGCGCCAGCAGCCAAGATGTTGGGGGAAAATACAATGAGCAGTTCTTC.

This chain links TRBV9 with TRBJ2-5, with 7 bases lining up with TRBD2. The germline V gene encodes CDR1 SGDLS and CDR2 YYNGEE. V trimming: 4 bases; J trimming: 2 bases; junction bases outside the gene matches: 8. This CDR3 is built from 15 residues. The CDR3 reads CASSPRDYPQETQYF. The CDR3 DNA reads TGTGCCAGCAGCCCCCGGGACTACCCTCAAGAGACCCAGTACTTC. Full variable domain (outside the CDR3, taken from reference TRBV9 and TRBJ2-5): DSGVTQTPKHLITATGQRVTLRCSPRSGDLSVYWYQQSLDQGLQFLIQYYNGEERAKGNILERFSAQQFPDLHSELNLSSLELGDSALYFCASSPRDYPQETQYFGPGTRLLVL.

The chain links TRBV7-6 to TRBJ2-1, with 9 positions matching TRBD2. The trim removed 3 bases at V and 9 bases at J, leaving 12 bases unmatched. Looked up from germline, CDR1 is SGHVS and CDR2 is FNYEAQ. The CDR3 has 16 amino acids. The CDR3 DNA follows: TGTGCCAGCAGCTTCATCGCGGGGGGGCTTGTGGGTGAGCAGTTCTTC. Encoded protein: CASSFIAGGLVGEQFF.

The V and J genes are TRBV28 and TRBJ1-5; 8 positions agree with TRBD1. The CDR3 extends over 18 amino acids. Germline CDR1 reads MDHEN; CDR2 reads SYDVKM. V was clipped by 2 bases and J by 0 bases; unmatched bases: 9. The CDR3 region has the DNA TGTGCCAGCAGTTTAGACAGGGGAGACCCTTATAGCAATCAGCCCCAGCATTTT. Residues: CASSLDRGDPYSNQPQHF.

V usage is TRBV28 and J usage is TRBJ2-1; 11 bases match TRBD2. Germline CDR1 and CDR2: MDHEN and SYDVKM. This CDR3 region has 17 residues. V shed 3 bases and J 7 bases; nucleotides not matched to a gene: 11. The CDR3 DNA is TGTGCCAGCAGTTTTCCGGACCCTAGCGGGAGGTGGAATGAGCAGTTCTTC. Protein: CASSFPDPSGRWNEQFF.